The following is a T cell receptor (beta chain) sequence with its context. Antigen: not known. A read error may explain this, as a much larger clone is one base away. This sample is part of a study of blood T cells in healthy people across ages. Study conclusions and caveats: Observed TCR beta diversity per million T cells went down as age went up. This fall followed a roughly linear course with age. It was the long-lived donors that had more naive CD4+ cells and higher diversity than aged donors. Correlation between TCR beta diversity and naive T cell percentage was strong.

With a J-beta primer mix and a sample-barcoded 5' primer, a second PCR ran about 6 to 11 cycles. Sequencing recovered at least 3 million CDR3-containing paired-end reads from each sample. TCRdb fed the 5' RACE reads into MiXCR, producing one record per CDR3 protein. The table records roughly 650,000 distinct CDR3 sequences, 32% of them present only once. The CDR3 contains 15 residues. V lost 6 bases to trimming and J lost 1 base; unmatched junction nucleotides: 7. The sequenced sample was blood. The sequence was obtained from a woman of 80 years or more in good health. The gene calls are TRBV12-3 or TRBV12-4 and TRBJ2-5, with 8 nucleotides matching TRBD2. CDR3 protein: CASRNGGGSQETQYF. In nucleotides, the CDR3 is TGTGCCAGCAGGAACGGGGGGGGCTCCCAAGAGACCCAGTACTTC.